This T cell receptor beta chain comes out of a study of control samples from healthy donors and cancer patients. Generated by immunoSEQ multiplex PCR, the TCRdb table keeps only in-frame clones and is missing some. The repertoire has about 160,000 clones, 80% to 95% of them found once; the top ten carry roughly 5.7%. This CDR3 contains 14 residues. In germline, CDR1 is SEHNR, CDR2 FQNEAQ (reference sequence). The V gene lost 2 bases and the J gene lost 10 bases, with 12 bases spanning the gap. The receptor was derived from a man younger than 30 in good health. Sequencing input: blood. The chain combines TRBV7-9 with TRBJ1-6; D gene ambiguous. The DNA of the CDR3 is TGTGCCAGCAGCTTATCTGACCTCAGATCACCCCTCCACTTT. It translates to CASSLSDLRSPLHF.